This T cell receptor (beta chain) was found in a study of blood T cell repertoires in COVID-19. On the study more broadly: Nucleic acid was either cDNA or gDNA, and it came from T cells, B-cell-depleted T cells, or PBMCs.

Germline values: CDR1 LNHDA, CDR2 SQIVND (reference sequence). This CDR3 has 12 residues. Losses at the gene ends were 4 bases for V and 9 bases for J; bases not matched to a gene: 4. Only in-frame clones appear in the TCRdb table, and some are missing; sequencing was by immunoSEQ multiplex PCR. Seen here are 200,000 to 300,000 clones, around 89% observed once, and the top ten hold 3.5% to 4.5%. Recovery meant two consecutive negative NP/OP PCR tests, professional clearance, or resolved symptoms. Sequencing used PBMCs or T cells enriched from blood (not recorded which). The genes are TRBV19 and TRBJ2-3; 7 nucleotides match TRBD1. The receptor was derived from a woman aged 25 to 39 who had recovered from COVID-19. CDR3 sequence (DNA): TGTGCCAGTAGTACCCACAGGGGCACGCAGTATTTT. Translation: CASSTHRGTQYF.